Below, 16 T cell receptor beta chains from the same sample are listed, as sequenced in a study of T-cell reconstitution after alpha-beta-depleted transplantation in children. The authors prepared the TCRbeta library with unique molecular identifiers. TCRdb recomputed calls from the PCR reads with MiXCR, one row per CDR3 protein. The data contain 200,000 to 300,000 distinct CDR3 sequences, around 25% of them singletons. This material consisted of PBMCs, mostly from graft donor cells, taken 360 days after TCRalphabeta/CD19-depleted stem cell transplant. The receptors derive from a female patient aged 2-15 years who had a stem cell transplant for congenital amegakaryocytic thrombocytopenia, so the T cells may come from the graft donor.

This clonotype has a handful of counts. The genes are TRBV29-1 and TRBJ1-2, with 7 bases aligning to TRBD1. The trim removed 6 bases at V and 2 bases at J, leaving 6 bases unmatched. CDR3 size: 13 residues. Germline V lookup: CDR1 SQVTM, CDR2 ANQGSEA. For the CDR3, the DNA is TGCAGCGTGCTAACGGGACAGAACTATGGCTACACCTTC. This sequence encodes CSVLTGQNYGYTF. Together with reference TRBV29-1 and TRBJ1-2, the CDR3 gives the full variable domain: SAVISQKPSRDICQRGTSLTIQCQVDSQVTMMFWYRQQPGQSLTLIATANQGSEATYESGFVIDKFPISRPNLTFSTLTVSNMSPEDSSIYLCSVLTGQNYGYTFGSGTRLTVV.

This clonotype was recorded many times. The CDR3 region is CASRFGTSGETQYF. CDR3 nucleotide sequence: TGTGCCAGCAGATTTGGGACTAGCGGGGAGACCCAGTACTTC. This rearrangement joins TRBV7-9 to TRBJ2-5; 12 positions match TRBD2. Germline CDR1 SEHNR, CDR2 FQNEAQ (reference sequence). The CDR3 has 14 amino acids. Unmatched junction bases numbered 4, after V lost 6 bases and J lost 5 bases.

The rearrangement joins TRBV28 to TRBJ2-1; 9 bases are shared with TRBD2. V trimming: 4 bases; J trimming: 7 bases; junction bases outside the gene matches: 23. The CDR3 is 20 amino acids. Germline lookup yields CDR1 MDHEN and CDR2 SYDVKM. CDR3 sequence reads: CASSYIRQGGIAGESNEQFF. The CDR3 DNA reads TGTGCCAGCAGTTATATCCGACAGGGCGGGATAGCGGGAGAATCTAATGAGCAGTTCTTC.

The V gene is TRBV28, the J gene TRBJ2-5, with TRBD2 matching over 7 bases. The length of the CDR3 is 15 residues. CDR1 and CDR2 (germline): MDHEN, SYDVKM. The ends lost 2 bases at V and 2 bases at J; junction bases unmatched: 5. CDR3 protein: CASSLGGGLQETQYF. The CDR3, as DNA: TGTGCCAGCAGTTTAGGGGGAGGGCTGCAAGAGACCCAGTACTTC.

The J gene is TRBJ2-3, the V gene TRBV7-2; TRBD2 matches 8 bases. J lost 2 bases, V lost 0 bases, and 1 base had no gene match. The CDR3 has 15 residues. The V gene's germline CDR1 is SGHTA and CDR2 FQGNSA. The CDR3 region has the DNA TGTGCCAGCAGCTTAGCGGGACTAGTCACAGATACGCAGTATTTT. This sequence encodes CASSLAGLVTDTQYF.

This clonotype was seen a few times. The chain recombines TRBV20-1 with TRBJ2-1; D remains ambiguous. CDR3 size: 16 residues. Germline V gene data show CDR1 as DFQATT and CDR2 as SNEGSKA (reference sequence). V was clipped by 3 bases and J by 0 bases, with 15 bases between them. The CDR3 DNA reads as TGCAGTGCTAGTTACTCTTTCGGAACCTCCTACAATGAGCAGTTCTTC. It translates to CSASYSFGTSYNEQFF.

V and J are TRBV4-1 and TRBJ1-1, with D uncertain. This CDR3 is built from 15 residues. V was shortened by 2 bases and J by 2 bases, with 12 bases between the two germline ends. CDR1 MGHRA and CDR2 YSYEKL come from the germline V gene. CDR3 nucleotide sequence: TGCGCCAGCAGCCAAACTTTCGGGGTTAACACTGAAGCTTTCTTT. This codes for CASSQTFGVNTEAFF.

CDR3 in amino acids: CASSLGHNTEAFF. DNA of the CDR3: TGTGCCAGCAGCTTGGGACACAACACTGAAGCTTTCTTT. J is TRBJ1-1 and V is TRBV5-5, with D unresolved. V was pared by 0 bases and J by 2 bases, with 5 bases between. The germline V gene has CDR1 SGHKS and CDR2 YYEKEE (reference sequence). The CDR3 has 13 amino acids.

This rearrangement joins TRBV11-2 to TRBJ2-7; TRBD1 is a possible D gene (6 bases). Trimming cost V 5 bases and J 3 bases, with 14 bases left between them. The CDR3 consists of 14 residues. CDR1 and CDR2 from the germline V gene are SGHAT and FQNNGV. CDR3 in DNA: TGTGCCAGCAGCGTCCGGGACAAACTCTACGAGCAGTACTTC. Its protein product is CASSVRDKLYEQYF.

CDR3 DNA: TGTGCCAGTCGGACAGTTACCGGGGGGACCCAGTACTTC. Protein: CASRTVTGGTQYF. The chain couples TRBV7-6 to TRBJ2-5, with D possibly being TRBD1 or TRBD2 (6 bases each). The CDR3 covers 13 residues. Germline values: CDR1 SGHVS, CDR2 FNYEAQ. The V end lost 9 bases, the J end lost 7 bases, and 18 bases lay between the germline ends. Full variable domain (rest looked up from reference TRBV7-6 and TRBJ2-5): GAGVSQSPRYKVTKRGQDVALRCDPISGHVSLYWYRQALGQGPEFLTYFNYEAQQDKSGLPNDRFSAERPEGSISTLTIQRTEQRDSAMYRCASRTVTGGTQYFGPGTRLLVL.

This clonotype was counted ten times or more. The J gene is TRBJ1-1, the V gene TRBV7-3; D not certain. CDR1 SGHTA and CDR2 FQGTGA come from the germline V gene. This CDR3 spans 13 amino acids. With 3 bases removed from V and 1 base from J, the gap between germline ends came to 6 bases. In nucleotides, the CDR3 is TGTGCCAGCAGCTTGACACAGAACACTGAAGCTTTCTTT. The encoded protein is CASSLTQNTEAFF. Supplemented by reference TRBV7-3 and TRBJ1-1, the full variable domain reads GAGVSQTPSNKVTEKGKYVELRCDPISGHTALYWYRQSLGQGPEFLIYFQGTGAADDSGLPNDRFFAVRPEGSVSTLKIQRTERGDSAVYLCASSLTQNTEAFFGQGTRLTVV.

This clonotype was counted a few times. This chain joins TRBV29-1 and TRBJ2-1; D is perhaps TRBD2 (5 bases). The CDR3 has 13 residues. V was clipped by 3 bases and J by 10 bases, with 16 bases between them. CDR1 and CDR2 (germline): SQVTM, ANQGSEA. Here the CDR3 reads CSVEIRLASEQFF. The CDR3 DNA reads TGCAGCGTTGAGATAAGGCTAGCTAGCGAGCAGTTCTTC.

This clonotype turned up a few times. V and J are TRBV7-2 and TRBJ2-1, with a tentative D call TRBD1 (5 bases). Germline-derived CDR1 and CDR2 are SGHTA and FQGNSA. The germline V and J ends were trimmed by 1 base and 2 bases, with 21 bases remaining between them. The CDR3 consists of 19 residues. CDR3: CASSLVRDSASLTYNEQFF. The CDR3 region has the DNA TGTGCCAGCAGCTTAGTGCGAGACAGCGCCAGCCTGACCTACAATGAGCAGTTCTTC.

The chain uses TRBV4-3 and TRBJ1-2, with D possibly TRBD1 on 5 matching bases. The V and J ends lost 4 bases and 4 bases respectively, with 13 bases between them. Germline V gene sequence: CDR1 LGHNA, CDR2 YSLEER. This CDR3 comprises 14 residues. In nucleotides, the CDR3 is TGCGCCAGCAGCCCTATGAGGGGTGTCTATGGCTACACCTTC. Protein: CASSPMRGVYGYTF.

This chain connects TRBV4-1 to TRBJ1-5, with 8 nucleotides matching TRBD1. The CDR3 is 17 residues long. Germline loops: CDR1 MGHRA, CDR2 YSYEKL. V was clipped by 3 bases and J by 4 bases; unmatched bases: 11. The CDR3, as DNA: TGCGCCAGCAGCCAGGCTTGGGACAGGCTGTATAATCAGCCCCAGCATTTT. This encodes CASSQAWDRLYNQPQHF.

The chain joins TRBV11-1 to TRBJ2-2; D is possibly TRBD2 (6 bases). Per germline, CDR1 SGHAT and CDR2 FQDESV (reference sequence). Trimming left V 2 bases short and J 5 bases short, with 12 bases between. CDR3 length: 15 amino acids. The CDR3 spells CASSLSGVWTGELFF. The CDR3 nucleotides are TGTGCCAGCAGCTTATCGGGGGTGTGGACCGGGGAGCTGTTTTTT. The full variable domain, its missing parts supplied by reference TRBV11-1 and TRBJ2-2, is EAEVAQSPRYKITEKSQAVAFWCDPISGHATLYWYRQILGQGPELLVQFQDESVVDDSQLPKDRFSAERLKGVDSTLKIQPAELGDSAMYLCASSLSGVWTGELFFGEGSRLTVL.